This T cell receptor (beta chain) was identified during a study of identical twins. General study findings and limits: The same donors were not followed; conclusions instead depended on cross-sectional statistical analysis.

TCRdb independently ran MiXCR on the 5' RACE reads; one entry per CDR3 protein. Found here are fewer than 800,000 distinct CDR3 sequences, around 7.4% of them singletons; the top ten hold around 1.6%. This CDR3 spans 13 amino acids. Germline CDR1 reads SGDLS; CDR2 reads YYNGEE. The ends were cut back, 3 bases at V and 12 bases at J, with 17 bases in the middle. Notes on this clonotype: Its antigen is not identified.

The same sample was also used in a study of yellow fever vaccine responses in identical twins.

Sequencing was carried out using PBMCs. This rearrangement joins TRBV9 to TRBJ2-3; D perhaps matches TRBD2 (6 bases). The receptor was isolated from a woman younger than 35 in good health. In DNA form, the CDR3 reads TGTGCCAGCAGCGGGGGACCGGCTAGCGATCAGTATTTT. Amino acids: CASSGGPASDQYF.